This T cell receptor (beta chain) was captured in a study of T cell responses to AZD1222 COVID-19 vaccine. Study in general: Second-dose groups at about 4 or about 12 weeks were pooled.

Sequenced by immunoSEQ multiplex PCR; TCRdb stores in-frame clones only, minus some. The sample lists about 110,000 clones, about nine tenths occurring once. Germline V lookup: CDR1 SGDLS, CDR2 YYNGEE. The CDR3 covers 16 residues. V shed 0 bases, J shed 6 bases, and the junction held 8 bases outside the gene matches. The sequencing used peripheral blood, collected on day 0 of AZD1222 vaccination. The chain links TRBV9 to TRBJ2-7; TRBD2 matches at 11 bases. The origin of this receptor is an adult in good health. In DNA form, the CDR3 reads TGTGCCAGCAGCGTAGAGAGTAGCGGGGGGGCGGTCGAGCAGTACTTC. Residues: CASSVESSGGAVEQYF.